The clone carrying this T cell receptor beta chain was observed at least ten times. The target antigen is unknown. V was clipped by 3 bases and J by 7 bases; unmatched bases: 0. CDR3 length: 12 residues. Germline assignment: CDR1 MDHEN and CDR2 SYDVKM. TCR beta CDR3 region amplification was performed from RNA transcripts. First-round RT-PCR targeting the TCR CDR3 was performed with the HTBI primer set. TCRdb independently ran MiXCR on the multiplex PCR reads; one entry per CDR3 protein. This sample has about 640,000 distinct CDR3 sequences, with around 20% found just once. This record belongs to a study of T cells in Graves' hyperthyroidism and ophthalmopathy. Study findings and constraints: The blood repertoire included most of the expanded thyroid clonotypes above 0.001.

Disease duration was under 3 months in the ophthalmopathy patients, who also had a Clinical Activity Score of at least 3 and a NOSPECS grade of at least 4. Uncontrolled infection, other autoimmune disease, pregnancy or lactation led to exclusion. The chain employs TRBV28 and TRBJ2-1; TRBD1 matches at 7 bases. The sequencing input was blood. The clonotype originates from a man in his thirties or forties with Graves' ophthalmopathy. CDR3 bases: TGTGCCAGCAGTTTGGGACAGAATGAGCAGTTCTTC. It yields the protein CASSLGQNEQFF.